Each of the 21 T cell receptor beta chains below was sequenced from the same sample in a study of beta chain features in type 1 diabetes. Whole-study findings and limits: All four CD4+ subsets from Type 1 diabetes patients carried moderately but significantly shorter TCRB CDR3s.

The isolated RNA, all of it, was reverse transcribed, so expressed TCRB transcripts were what got sequenced. Repertoires were generated with immunoSEQ multiplex PCR, while TCRdb's copy carries only in-frame clones and drops some. The table records 300,000 to 350,000 clones, around 9% of them present only once. These receptors' antigens are unknown. The sample taken for sequencing was central memory CD4+ T cells from blood. The receptors originated from a young man with type 1 diabetes.

This clone occurred a few times. This chain uses TRBV20-1 with TRBJ2-7, with D possibly being TRBD1 (6 bases). The V gene's germline CDR1 is DFQATT and CDR2 SNEGSKA (reference sequence). V shed 5 bases and J shed 3 bases, with 8 bases lying between them. The CDR3 has 11 amino acids. CDR3 amino acids: CSALRGYEQYF. The CDR3 DNA sequence: TGCAGTGCTCTCAGGGGCTACGAGCAGTACTTC.

This clone was recorded many times. The DNA for the CDR3 is TGTGCCAGCAGGGAACAGGGGGTACCGACCGGGGAGCTGTTTTTT. As protein: CASREQGVPTGELFF. The gene calls are TRBV2 and TRBJ2-2; 8 positions agree with TRBD1. CDR1 SNHLY and CDR2 FYNNEI come from the germline V gene. Losses at the gene ends were 6 bases for V and 5 bases for J; bases not matched to a gene: 8. The CDR3 runs to 15 residues.

The table lists this clone with a few counts. The chain recombines TRBV6-6 with TRBJ2-5; D is unresolved. The CDR3 is made up of 12 amino acids. V was clipped by 5 bases and J by 5 bases, with 9 bases between them. Germline lookup yields CDR1 MNHNY and CDR2 SVGAGI (reference sequence). The CDR3 nucleotides are TGTGCCAGCAGTGGGCTATCGGAGACCCAGTACTTC. Its protein is CASSGLSETQYF.

The chain recombines TRBV14 with TRBJ1-2; TRBD1 aligns across 9 bases. The CDR3 spans 12 residues. Per the germline V gene, CDR1 is SGHDN and CDR2 is FVKESK. V lost 4 bases to trimming and J lost 11 bases; unmatched junction nucleotides: 5. In DNA, the CDR3 is TGTGCCAGCAGCCGCCGACAGGGGGGTTACACCTTC. It codes for CASSRRQGGYTF.

This clone was seen more than once but under ten times. This chain connects TRBV7-2 to TRBJ2-3, with 16 bases aligning to TRBD2. Germline values: CDR1 SGHTA, CDR2 FQGNSA. V was clipped by 4 bases and J by 5 bases; unmatched bases: 6. The CDR3 runs to 17 residues. The CDR3 DNA reads as TGTGCCAGCAGCTCGGGACTAGCGGGGGGGCTAGGAGATACGCAGTATTTT. Translated, it gives CASSSGLAGGLGDTQYF. Using reference TRBV7-2 and TRBJ2-3 for the parts outside the CDR3, the full variable domain is GAGVSQSPSNKVTEKGKDVELRCDPISGHTALYWYRQSLGQGLEFLIYFQGNSAPDKSGLPSDRFSAERTGGSVSTLTIQRTQQEDSAVYLCASSSGLAGGLGDTQYFGPGTRLTVL.

This clone has at least ten counts. As DNA, the CDR3 is TGTGCCAGCAGTGAAGCGAGGAACACTGAAGCTTTCTTT. The encoded protein is CASSEARNTEAFF. The J gene is TRBJ1-1, the V gene TRBV2; no clear D. The CDR3 totals 13 residues. With 0 bases removed from V and 1 base from J, the gap between germline ends came to 3 bases. From germline, CDR1 is SNHLY and CDR2 FYNNEI.

The chain recombines TRBV18 with TRBJ2-3, with 7 bases aligning to TRBD2. Germline lookup yields CDR1 KGHSH and CDR2 LQKENI. Germline trimming cut 0 bases from V and 0 bases from J; bases unmatched to any gene: 3. CDR3 length: 16 residues. The CDR3 DNA is TGTGCCAGCTCACCACCGGCTAGCGGAAGCACAGATACGCAGTATTTT. Protein: CASSPPASGSTDTQYF.

V and J are TRBV19 and TRBJ1-1; the D gene is possibly TRBD1 (6 bases). This CDR3 contains 16 residues. V dropped 6 bases and J dropped 1 base, with 18 bases sitting between them. Germline CDR1 LNHDA, CDR2 SQIVND (reference sequence). The CDR3 here is CASRSSGEGTNTEAFF. CDR3 nucleotides: TGTGCCAGTAGATCTTCAGGGGAGGGGACGAACACTGAAGCTTTCTTT.

This clone was seen a few times. The chain carries TRBV2 and TRBJ2-3; D is uncertain. The CDR3 runs to 12 residues. Per germline, CDR1 SNHLY and CDR2 FYNNEI. The V end was cut by 1 base, the J end by 4 bases, with 3 bases between. The CDR3 loop reads CASSEGPDTQYF. In DNA, the CDR3 is TGTGCCAGCAGTGAAGGGCCAGATACGCAGTATTTT.

This clone occurred a few times. The chain carries TRBV21-1 and TRBJ1-2; TRBD1, the D gene given by the table, was not confirmed from the DNA. TRBV21-1 is shown as a pseudogene. The CDR3 sequence is 16 residues long. As DNA, the CDR3 is TGTGCCAGCGAAAAAATCGGCAGGCGCCACAACTATGGCTACACCTTC. It translates to CASEKIGRRHNYGYTF.

The DNA for the CDR3 is TGTGCCAGTAGTTTCGACAGACGCGGGACCCAGTACTTC. Translated, it gives CASSFDRRGTQYF. V gene TRBV19 combines with J gene TRBJ2-5; possible D gene TRBD1, 5 bases. Per germline, CDR1 LNHDA and CDR2 SQIVND (reference sequence). The V end was cut by 5 bases, the J end by 7 bases, with 14 bases between. This CDR3 spans 13 amino acids.

This sequence joins TRBV30 and TRBJ2-1; no firm D call. The V and J ends lost 3 bases and 4 bases respectively, with 13 bases between them. CDR3 length equals 14 residues. CDR1 is GTSNPN, CDR2 SVGIG, per germline (reference sequence). This CDR3 reads CAWSGLTGYNEQFF. In DNA form, the CDR3 reads TGTGCCTGGAGCGGGCTCACCGGGTACAATGAGCAGTTCTTC.

The chain employs TRBV7-2 and TRBJ2-3, with D possibly being TRBD2 (6 bases). With 3 bases removed from V and 2 bases from J, the gap between germline ends came to 9 bases. This CDR3 has 14 residues. Germline loops: CDR1 SGHTA, CDR2 FQGNSA. The DNA for the CDR3 is TGTGCCAGCAGCTTTGGGGGGTACACAGATACGCAGTATTTT. Its translation: CASSFGGYTDTQYF.

This clone was detected a few times. The chain has TRBV10-3 and TRBJ2-3; D not certain. The ends were cut back, 10 bases at V and 2 bases at J, with 13 bases in the middle. The CDR3 sequence is 13 residues long. Looked up from germline, CDR1 is ENHRY and CDR2 is SYGVKD. The CDR3 sequence: CASWAGSTDTQYF. The CDR3 DNA reads as TGTGCCAGCTGGGCCGGGTCCACAGATACGCAGTATTTT.

The V and J genes are TRBV10-1 and TRBJ1-1, with 8 bases matching TRBD1. With V trimmed by 9 bases and J by 4 bases, 13 bases remained unmatched. The CDR3 is 15 residues long. Germline lookup yields CDR1 WNHNN and CDR2 SYGVQD (reference sequence). This CDR3 reads CASSGTDRGGTEAFF. CDR3 sequence (DNA): TGCGCCAGTTCTGGGACCGACAGGGGAGGCACTGAAGCTTTCTTT.

The chain joins TRBV5-1 to TRBJ2-3; a possible D gene is TRBD2 (6 bases). V dropped 5 bases and J dropped 0 bases, with 13 bases sitting between them. Germline assignment: CDR1 SGHRS and CDR2 YFSETQ. The CDR3 consists of 15 residues. CDR3 residues: CASRNDGTSTDTQYF. The CDR3 nucleotides read TGCGCCAGCAGAAACGACGGGACTAGCACAGATACGCAGTATTTT.

Ten or more counts support this clone. The chain links TRBV30 to TRBJ2-7; D unclear. CDR3 length: 12 residues. Trimming took off 3 bases at V and 3 bases at J, with 9 bases between the two ends. Germline V lookup: CDR1 GTSNPN, CDR2 SVGIG (reference sequence). The CDR3 sequence: CAWSSDGYEQYF. CDR3 DNA sequence: TGTGCCTGGAGCTCGGACGGCTACGAGCAGTACTTC. The full variable domain, with the rest looked up from reference TRBV30 and TRBJ2-7, is SQTIHQWPATLVQPVGSPLSLECTVEGTSNPNLYWYRQAAGRGLQLLFYSVGIGQISSEVPQNLSASRPQDRQFILSSKKLLLSDSGFYLCAWSSDGYEQYFGPGTRLTVT.

Only a few counts were recorded for this clone. The chain carries TRBV25-1 and TRBJ2-1; 8 nucleotides line up with TRBD1. The CDR3 is 14 residues long. Per germline, CDR1 MGHDK and CDR2 SYGVNS. V shed 3 bases and J 3 bases; nucleotides not matched to a gene: 1. The CDR3 is CASSETGDYNEQFF. The CDR3 bases are TGTGCCAGCAGTGAGACAGGGGACTACAATGAGCAGTTCTTC.

The chain joins TRBV7-2 to TRBJ2-4; weak D call: TRBD1 (6 bases). Trimming stripped 3 bases from V and 1 base from J, with 13 bases between. The CDR3 consists of 16 residues. Germline V gene lookup returns CDR1 SGHTA and CDR2 FQGNSA. The CDR3 sequence: CASSFSQGQAKNIQYF. CDR3 coding DNA: TGTGCCAGCAGCTTTTCCCAGGGGCAGGCCAAAAACATTCAGTACTTC.

This clone has just a few counts. The chain joins TRBV28 to TRBJ2-3, with TRBD2 matching over 13 bases. V gave up 2 bases and J gave up 1 base; unmatched junction bases: 3. The length of the CDR3 is 17 residues. Germline lookup yields CDR1 MDHEN and CDR2 SYDVKM. CDR3 in DNA: TGTGCCAGCAGTTTAGGTGGGACTAGCGGGGGCACAGATACGCAGTATTTT. This gives the protein CASSLGGTSGGTDTQYF.

The chain uses TRBV25-1 and TRBJ1-2; a weak D match, TRBD1 (5 bases). Deletions cut 3 bases from V and 6 bases from J, with 14 bases between. The CDR3 sequence is 14 residues long. Germline lookup yields CDR1 MGHDK and CDR2 SYGVNS. The CDR3 is CASSDPGTINGYTF. For the CDR3, the DNA is TGTGCCAGCAGTGATCCTGGGACTATCAATGGCTACACCTTC.